This T cell receptor beta chain was recorded in a study of T-cell reconstitution after alpha-beta-depleted transplantation in children. Molecular barcoding with unique molecular identifiers was used for the TCRbeta library. MiXCR was run by TCRdb on the PCR reads, yielding one entry per CDR3 protein. The data show hundreds of thousands of distinct CDR3 sequences, with 15% to 20% seen just once and 3.3% held by the top ten. The CDR3 is 14 residues long. V dropped 1 base and J dropped 4 bases, with 9 bases sitting between them. Germline assignment: CDR1 SGHRS and CDR2 YFSETQ. This TCR was recovered from a human donor who donated a stem cell graft to a child with acute lymphoblastic leukemia. Sequences were derived from PBMCs from the stem cell graft donor, sampled from the stem cell graft. J is TRBJ1-5 and V is TRBV5-1; no definite D call. This CDR3 reads CASSLSTPNQPQHF. CDR3 coding DNA: TGCGCCAGCAGCTTGAGCACACCTAATCAGCCCCAGCATTTT.